The 28 T cell receptor beta chains below come from one sample, sequenced in a study of technical replicates of blood from several donors. The data were produced by immunoSEQ multiplex PCR, yet TCRdb's version contains in-frame clones alone and is incomplete. This table holds about 69,000 clones, approximately 88% found once. The sequenced sample was PBMCs. The receptors come from a human donor in good health. Some clones in this sample may be carry-over from other donors' samples.

J is TRBJ1-2 and V is TRBV19; D perhaps matches TRBD1 (6 bases). The CDR3 has 12 amino acids. Germline CDR1 is LNHDA and CDR2 is SQIVND (reference sequence). V lost 8 bases and J 8 bases, leaving 15 bases between the germline ends. The CDR3 is CASFGEGGGYTF. DNA of the CDR3: TGTGCCAGTTTTGGGGAGGGGGGCGGCTACACCTTC.

Written as DNA, the CDR3 is TGTGCCAGCAGTGAAGGAACAGGGGTGAGTGAGCAGTTCTTC. It yields the protein CASSEGTGVSEQFF. V and J are TRBV6-1 and TRBJ2-1, with TRBD1 matching 7 bases. CDR1 and CDR2 (germline): MNHNS, SASEGT. The CDR3 spans 14 residues. V dropped 1 base and J dropped 9; count of bases not matched to a gene: 6.

The J gene is TRBJ1-1, the V gene TRBV5-1; D perhaps matches TRBD1 (5 bases). CDR1 and CDR2 from the germline V gene are SGHRS and YFSETQ. The CDR3 consists of 17 residues. Trimming removed 4 bases from V and 0 bases from J, with 19 bases in between. CDR3 nucleotides: TGCGCCAGCAGCCCGAGTTTAGGAGGGGCGTTGAACACTGAAGCTTTCTTT. Its protein product is CASSPSLGGALNTEAFF.

The J gene is TRBJ2-7, the V gene TRBV7-8; 7 positions match TRBD2. Unmatched junction bases numbered 7, after V lost 5 bases and J lost 6 bases. The CDR3 has 13 amino acids. Germline V CDR1 and CDR2: SGHVS, FQNEAQ. This CDR3 is CASSPGLVGEQYF. The DNA for the CDR3 is TGTGCCAGCAGCCCAGGACTAGTTGGCGAGCAGTACTTC.

The chain employs TRBV10-3 and TRBJ1-1, with D perhaps matching TRBD1 (5 bases). The CDR3 is made up of 14 amino acids. Germline V gene lookup returns CDR1 ENHRY and CDR2 SYGVKD. V gave up 0 bases and J gave up 6 bases, with 11 bases separating them. CDR3 nucleotides: TGTGCCATCAGTGAGTCTCAGGGTGAGGCTGAAGCTTTCTTT. Its protein is CAISESQGEAEAFF.

The chain has TRBV5-1 and TRBJ2-2, with TRBD2 as a possible D gene (6 bases). Germline V gene data show CDR1 as SGHRS and CDR2 as YFSETQ. Trimming pared 6 bases from V and 5 bases from J, leaving 23 bases between. The CDR3 has 17 amino acids. The CDR3 is CASTAAGGTRGTGELFF. In DNA form, the CDR3 reads TGCGCCAGCACCGCCGCCGGGGGTACTAGAGGGACCGGGGAGCTGTTTTTT.

The chain recombines TRBV5-1 with TRBJ1-6, with D uncertain. The CDR3 sequence is 16 residues long. Trimming removed 3 bases from V and 0 bases from J, with 10 bases in between. Germline V lookup: CDR1 SGHRS, CDR2 YFSETQ. CDR3 coding DNA: TGCGCCAGCAGCTCCCAAGGGAGCTCCTATAATTCACCCCTCCACTTT. It codes for CASSSQGSSYNSPLHF.

The V call is TRBV7-3, the J call TRBJ2-7; perhaps TRBD2 as D (5 bases). Between the trimmed V and J ends, which lost 4 bases and 7 bases, there was a span of 11 bases. Germline CDR1 reads SGHTA; CDR2 reads FQGTGA. The CDR3 contains 12 residues. DNA for the CDR3: TGTGCCAGCAGCTCCGACTCGGGGGAGCAGTACTTC. Protein sequence: CASSSDSGEQYF.

J is TRBJ1-1 and V is TRBV7-9; tentative D call: TRBD1 (5 bases). With 5 bases removed from V and 6 bases from J, the gap between germline ends came to 13 bases. Germline assignment: CDR1 SEHNR and CDR2 FQNEAQ (reference sequence). This CDR3 is 13 amino acids long. CDR3 sequence (DNA): TGTGCCAGCAGCCCTCAGGGCTCGTCTGAAGCTTTCTTT. Amino acid sequence: CASSPQGSSEAFF.

The chain combines TRBV9 with TRBJ2-3, with 8 bases fitting TRBD1. The length of the CDR3 is 13 residues. The ends lost 4 bases at V and 7 bases at J; junction bases unmatched: 5. Germline CDR1 and CDR2: SGDLS and YYNGEE. CDR3 bases: TGTGCCAGCAGCTTACAGGGGGAGAATACGCAGTATTTT. This encodes CASSLQGENTQYF.

The chain recombines TRBV27 with TRBJ2-1, with 10 positions matching TRBD2. This CDR3 region has 15 residues. The V gene's germline CDR1 is MNHEY and CDR2 SMNVEV (reference sequence). The J segment lost 4 bases and the V segment lost 6 bases, leaving 6 bases of the junction unmatched. The CDR3 DNA reads TGTGCCAGCAGGATAGCGGGGGGCCTATACAATGAGCAGTTCTTC. The encoded protein is CASRIAGGLYNEQFF.

V is TRBV18 and J is TRBJ2-5, with 12 bases fitting TRBD1. CDR1 KGHSH and CDR2 LQKENI come from the germline V gene. The CDR3 sequence is 15 residues long. V lost 6 bases and J lost 5; bases outside the gene matches: 7. CDR3 amino acids: CASSSGTGGSETQYF. CDR3 DNA sequence: TGTGCCAGCTCGTCCGGGACAGGGGGCTCGGAGACCCAGTACTTC.

This chain connects TRBV4-1 to TRBJ2-5; D might be TRBD2 (6 bases). CDR1 and CDR2 (germline): MGHRA, YSYEKL. V lost 0 bases, J lost 5 bases, and 16 bases lay in between. This CDR3 is built from 16 residues. This chain's CDR3 is CASSQDGGAGRETQYF. The CDR3 bases are TGCGCCAGCAGCCAAGATGGAGGGGCGGGGAGGGAGACCCAGTACTTC.

V is TRBV5-8 and J is TRBJ1-6, with a tentative D call TRBD1 (6 bases). This CDR3 has 17 amino acids. V was trimmed by 5 bases and J by 1 base, leaving 16 bases between them. Germline V gives CDR1 SGHTS, CDR2 YDEGEE. The CDR3 here is CASSSTGIRSYNSPLHF. The CDR3 DNA sequence: TGTGCCAGCAGTTCAACAGGGATAAGATCCTATAATTCACCCCTCCACTTT.

The chain is built from TRBV9 and TRBJ2-3, with TRBD1 matching over 9 bases. The CDR3 is 16 residues long. J lost 7 bases, V lost 2 bases, and 11 bases had no gene match. Germline V gene lookup returns CDR1 SGDLS and CDR2 YYNGEE. The CDR3 loop is CASSVGWGQGKNTQYF. Written as DNA, the CDR3 is TGTGCCAGCAGCGTTGGGTGGGGACAGGGTAAAAATACGCAGTATTTT.

This rearrangement joins TRBV18 to TRBJ1-5; a weak D match, TRBD1 (6 bases). Germline CDR1 is KGHSH and CDR2 is LQKENI. With 6 bases removed from V and 7 bases from J, the gap between germline ends came to 13 bases. The CDR3 loop spans 13 amino acids. CDR3: CASSSGVSQPQHF. The CDR3 DNA reads as TGTGCCAGCTCGTCAGGGGTTAGCCAGCCCCAGCATTTT. Variable domain in full (rest from reference TRBV18 and TRBJ1-5): NAGVMQNPRHLVRRRGQEARLRCSPMKGHSHVYWYRQLPEEGLKFMVYLQKENIIDESGMPKERFSAEFPKEGPSILRIQQVVRGDSAAYFCASSSGVSQPQHFGDGTRLSIL.

The chain's CDR3 is CASSPSSGGVETQYF. CDR3 in DNA: TGTGCCAGCAGCCCCTCTAGCGGGGGGGTAGAGACCCAGTACTTC. The gene calls are TRBV6-6 and TRBJ2-5; 12 nucleotides align to TRBD2. The CDR3 has 15 amino acids. Germline V CDR1 and CDR2: MNHNY, SVGAGI (reference sequence). V lost 6 bases and J lost 4; bases outside the gene matches: 6.

Only a few counts were recorded for this clone. The V gene is TRBV6-5, the J gene TRBJ1-1; D is possibly TRBD1 (6 bases). This CDR3 is built from 16 residues. Trimming pared 0 bases from V and 0 bases from J, leaving 11 bases between. Germline values: CDR1 MNHEY, CDR2 SVGAGI. CDR3 nucleotides: TGTGCCAGCAGTTACTCCGGGGGGCCGGTGAACACTGAAGCTTTCTTT. It translates to CASSYSGGPVNTEAFF.

The chain has TRBV6-5 and TRBJ1-1; maybe TRBD1 (5 bases). The CDR3 extends over 13 amino acids. Trimming removed 0 bases from V and 7 bases from J, with 9 bases in between. Germline V gene data show CDR1 as MNHEY and CDR2 as SVGAGI. The DNA for the CDR3 is TGTGCCAGCAGTTACTCGAACCAGGGTGAAGCTTTCTTT. It encodes CASSYSNQGEAFF.

The chain combines TRBV4-2 with TRBJ1-2; D is undetermined. CDR1 is LGHNA and CDR2 is YNFKEQ in the germline V gene. V lost 0 bases, J lost 2 bases, and 7 bases lay in between. The CDR3 totals 14 residues. The CDR3 DNA follows: TGTGCCAGCAGCCAAGATCCGGGGAACTATGGCTACACCTTC. It yields the protein CASSQDPGNYGYTF.

V gene TRBV29-1 combines with J gene TRBJ2-7; 7 nucleotides line up with TRBD1. The V and J ends lost 1 base and 5 bases, in that order; junction bases with no gene match: 5. CDR1 and CDR2 from the germline V gene are SQVTM and ANQGSEA. The length of the CDR3 is 13 residues. DNA for the CDR3: TGCAGCGTTGAAGGACAGGGTCTCCACGAGCAGTACTTC. It codes for CSVEGQGLHEQYF.

The V gene is TRBV7-8, the J gene TRBJ2-5, with 15 bases matching TRBD2. This CDR3 contains 18 residues. Trimming removed 5 bases from V and 2 bases from J; junction bases left unmatched: 9. Germline CDR1 reads SGHVS; CDR2 reads FQNEAQ. The CDR3 is CASSKTPGLAGGQETQYF. The CDR3 DNA follows: TGTGCCAGCAGCAAAACTCCGGGACTAGCGGGGGGACAAGAGACCCAGTACTTC. Based on the CDR3 plus reference TRBV7-8 and TRBJ2-5, the full variable domain is GAGVSQSPRYKVAKRGQDVALRCDPISGHVSLFWYQQALGQGPEFLTYFQNEAQLDKSGLPSDRFFAERPEGSVSTLKIQRTQQEDSAVYLCASSKTPGLAGGQETQYFGPGTRLLVL.

This clone has only a few counts. The chain couples TRBV7-9 to TRBJ1-1; D unclear. The germline CDR1 and CDR2 sequences are SEHNR and FQNEAQ (reference sequence). The V and J ends lost 5 bases and 1 base respectively, with 11 bases between them. This CDR3 is built from 14 residues. The CDR3 loop is CASSQVSGNTEAFF. DNA for the CDR3: TGTGCCAGCAGCCAAGTCAGTGGGAACACTGAAGCTTTCTTT.

CDR3 DNA: TGTGTCAGAAGCCCCAGGACAGGGGCCTACTTTGTCTGTCAGCCCCAGCATTTT. It specifies CVRSPRTGAYFVCQPQHF. The chain links TRBV7-5 to TRBJ1-5; no DNA check was done on the table's D call, TRBD1. TRBV7-5 is assigned pseudogene status. The CDR3 has 18 residues.

V gene TRBV5-4 combines with J gene TRBJ2-1; 9 bases align to TRBD2. Germline V lookup: CDR1 SGHNT, CDR2 YYREEE (reference sequence). CDR3 length: 16 residues. J lost 2 bases, V lost 0 bases, and 3 bases had no gene match. Here the CDR3 DNA reads TGTGCCAGCAGCTTGGCCGCTAGCGGGACCTACAATGAGCAGTTCTTC. This codes for CASSLAASGTYNEQFF.

CDR3 DNA sequence: TGTGCCAGCTCACCACCGTTGAGGAGCGGCACTGAAGCTTTCTTT. Residues: CASSPPLRSGTEAFF. The chain recombines TRBV18 with TRBJ1-1; D uncertain. V lost 0 bases and J lost 4, with 12 bases in between. Germline V gene data show CDR1 as KGHSH and CDR2 as LQKENI. The CDR3 is 15 residues long.

The chain recombines TRBV7-9 with TRBJ2-1; the match to TRBD1 covers 11 bases. The ends lost 7 bases at V and 5 bases at J; junction bases unmatched: 10. Germline CDR1 reads SEHNR; CDR2 reads FQNEAQ (reference sequence). This CDR3 region has 16 residues. Written as DNA, the CDR3 is TGTGCCAGCACCCAATCCCGGGACAGGGGGAACAATGAGCAGTTCTTC. The encoded protein is CASTQSRDRGNNEQFF.

J is TRBJ2-7 and V is TRBV6-6, with D tentatively TRBD1 (6 bases). The CDR3 covers 11 residues. Germline V CDR1 and CDR2: MNHNY, SVGAGI (reference sequence). Deletions cut 10 bases from V and 1 base from J, with 8 bases between. The CDR3, as DNA: TGTGCCACCACAGGGTCCTACGAGCAGTACTTC. Protein: CATTGSYEQYF.